These 6 T cell receptor beta chains came from one sample sequenced in a study of cytomegalovirus exposure and HLA in healthy donors. The PCR employed 60 Vbeta primers together with 13 Jbeta primers. This table comes from immunoSEQ multiplex PCR, and its TCRdb copy is limited to in-frame clones, with some not included. This table holds under 150,000 clones, 80% found once. Input material: PBMCs. The source of these receptors is a male donor in good health and CMV-seronegative.

The V and J genes are TRBV30 and TRBJ1-3; 7 bases agree with TRBD1. Unmatched junction bases numbered 0, after V lost 5 bases and J lost 2 bases. CDR1 and CDR2 from the germline V gene are GTSNPN and SVGIG (reference sequence). The CDR3 sequence is 12 residues long. CDR3 DNA: TGTGCCTGGGGGACAGCTGGAAACACCATATATTTT. As protein: CAWGTAGNTIYF.

The rearrangement links TRBV7-2 to TRBJ1-4; 8 positions match TRBD1. This CDR3 region has 16 residues. CDR1 is SGHTA and CDR2 is FQGNSA in the germline V gene. V dropped 5 bases and J dropped 5; count of bases not matched to a gene: 10. CDR3 bases: TGTGCCAGCAGCCGGGACAGGCCCACCTCCAATGAAAAACTGTTTTTT. It specifies CASSRDRPTSNEKLFF. Supplemented by reference TRBV7-2 and TRBJ1-4, the full variable domain reads GAGVSQSPSNKVTEKGKDVELRCDPISGHTALYWYRQSLGQGLEFLIYFQGNSAPDKSGLPSDRFSAERTGGSVSTLTIQRTQQEDSAVYLCASSRDRPTSNEKLFFGSGTQLSVL.

The rearrangement links TRBV5-4 to TRBJ2-1; 9 bases are shared with TRBD2. There are 15 residues in the CDR3. The germline gives CDR1 SGHNT, CDR2 YYREEE (reference sequence). The V and J ends lost 5 bases and 0 bases, in that order; junction bases with no gene match: 3. Here the CDR3 reads CASRVGLASYNEQFF. DNA for the CDR3: TGTGCCAGCAGGGTGGGACTAGCCTCCTACAATGAGCAGTTCTTC. The full variable domain, completed using reference TRBV5-4 and TRBJ2-1, is ETGVTQSPTHLIKTRGQQVTLRCSSQSGHNTVSWYQQALGQGPQFIFQYYREEENGRGNFPPRFSGLQFPNYSSELNVNALELDDSALYLCASRVGLASYNEQFFGPGTRLTVL.

The chain is built from TRBV9 and TRBJ1-2; 8 positions match TRBD1. The CDR3 is 13 residues long. Per germline, CDR1 SGDLS and CDR2 YYNGEE. J was trimmed by 2 bases and V by 7 bases; bases with no gene match: 4. The CDR3 is CASQGAGNYGYTF. In DNA, the CDR3 is TGTGCCAGCCAGGGGGCAGGGAACTATGGCTACACCTTC.

The chain carries TRBV30 and TRBJ1-1, with D unresolved. The germline V gene has CDR1 GTSNPN and CDR2 SVGIG (reference sequence). V was clipped by 2 bases and J by 1 base, with 14 bases between them. CDR3 length equals 15 residues. The CDR3 bases are TGTGCCTGGAGTTTCGGGGTCCTGAGGAACACTGAAGCTTTCTTT. Amino acids: CAWSFGVLRNTEAFF.

The chain joins TRBV5-1 to TRBJ1-1; D not certain. The germline gives CDR1 SGHRS, CDR2 YFSETQ. This CDR3 contains 13 residues. V was trimmed by 0 bases and J by 5 bases, leaving 8 bases between them. DNA for the CDR3: TGCGCCAGCAGCTTGGAAAGTCGGACTGAAGCTTTCTTT. Translation: CASSLESRTEAFF.